These 6 T cell receptor beta chains were sequenced from one sample in a study of blood T cell repertoires in COVID-19. Measured with immunoSEQ multiplex PCR; TCRdb has only the in-frame clones, and not every one. The sample lists about 100,000 clones, roughly 90% seen once, with 5% to 7% in the top ten. Input material: peripheral blood. The receptors stem from a man between 65 and 85 years old with acute or convalescent COVID-19.

This clone was observed once. This chain uses TRBV6-5 with TRBJ2-7; TRBD1 agrees at 8 bases. J was trimmed by 6 bases and V by 2 bases; bases with no gene match: 9. CDR1 and CDR2 from the germline V gene are MNHEY and SVGAGI. This CDR3 is built from 15 residues. The CDR3 coding sequence is TGTGCCAGCAGTTACCCCGGACAGGGTAAGGGCGAGCAGTACTTC. As protein: CASSYPGQGKGEQYF.

This chain connects TRBV7-6 to TRBJ2-3, with D perhaps TRBD2 (5 bases). Germline V lookup: CDR1 SGHVS, CDR2 FNYEAQ. The CDR3 covers 16 residues. V dropped 4 bases and J dropped 2 bases, with 16 bases sitting between them. The chain's CDR3 is CASSWYGESPTDTQYF. CDR3 nucleotide sequence: TGTGCCAGCAGCTGGTATGGGGAGAGTCCCACAGATACGCAGTATTTT.

The chain recombines TRBV18 with TRBJ1-1; TRBD1 aligns across 11 bases. CDR3 length: 15 amino acids. Germline assignment: CDR1 KGHSH and CDR2 LQKENI. The junction had 4 bases not matched to a gene; V was cut back by 4 bases and J by 3 bases. The CDR3 nucleotides are TGTGCCAGCTCACGAGGACAGGGGGCACACACTGAAGCTTTCTTT. The encoded protein is CASSRGQGAHTEAFF.

V and J are TRBV3-1 (or the pseudogene TRBV3-2) and TRBJ2-7, with 9 bases lining up with TRBD2. Trimming at V came to 4 bases and at J to 3 bases, leaving 1 base not matched to a gene. Per germline, CDR1 LGHDT and CDR2 YNNKEL (reference sequence). The CDR3 contains 13 residues. The CDR3 is CASSLSGGYEQYF. CDR3 in DNA: TGTGCCAGCAGCCTTAGCGGGGGCTACGAGCAGTACTTC.

In this sample, this clone turned up once. The chain carries TRBV24-1 and TRBJ2-1; 8 bases map to TRBD2. In germline, CDR1 is KGHDR, CDR2 SFDVKD. The length of the CDR3 is 14 residues. V shed 5 bases, J shed 1 base, and the junction held 0 bases outside the gene matches. The CDR3 here is CATSAGGSYNEQFF. The CDR3, as DNA: TGTGCCACCAGTGCGGGGGGGTCCTACAATGAGCAGTTCTTC.

The J gene is TRBJ1-1, the V gene TRBV5-1; a possible D gene is TRBD1 (5 bases). Germline V gene sequence: CDR1 SGHRS, CDR2 YFSETQ. Trimming removed 8 bases at V and 2 bases at J, with 16 bases between. This CDR3 region has 14 residues. CDR3 in amino acids: CASRPLTGNTEAFF. The CDR3 bases are TGCGCCAGTAGACCTCTTACAGGAAACACTGAAGCTTTCTTT.